These T cell receptor beta chains were read from a single sample in a study of T cell responses to AZD1222 COVID-19 vaccine. Clones were sequenced by immunoSEQ multiplex PCR, and TCRdb holds only the in-frame ones, with some missing. The profile shows 160,000 or so clones, 85% to 90% of them singletons. Material: peripheral blood, obtained 28 days after the second dose of the MenACWY control vaccine. The origin of the receptors is an adult who received the MenACWY meningococcal vaccine as a control. CDR3s include the opening cysteine and the closing phenylalanine or tryptophan. Fields, in order: V gene, D gene, J gene, clone size, CDR3 length, CDR3 protein, CDR3 DNA. D genes are given only for firm matches. Expanded clones are given a class, and other clones once, few, many or no size at all.

>TRBV7-9|TRBD2|TRBJ2-1|NA|15
CASSLLAGVSDEQFF
TGTGCCAGCAGCTTACTGGCGGGAGTGAGCGATGAGCAGTTCTTC
>TRBV11-3|NA|TRBJ2-7|NA|13
CASSPGRLYEQYF
TGTGCCAGCAGCCCCGGACGGCTCTACGAGCAGTACTTC
>TRBV6-2/TRBV6-3|NA|TRBJ1-6|NA|13
CASSPALGSPLHF
TGTGCCAGCAGCCCCGCCCTGGGGTCACCCCTCCACTTT
>TRBV4-1|TRBD2|TRBJ2-7|NA|16
CASSPTSGRNTYEQYF
TGCGCCAGCAGCCCTACTAGCGGGAGGAATACCTACGAGCAGTACTTC
>TRBV28|NA|TRBJ1-3|NA|15
CASRVDPSSGNTIYF
TGTGCCAGCAGGGTTGACCCCAGCTCTGGAAACACCATATATTTT
>TRBV28|TRBD1|TRBJ1-2|NA|12
CASSAPGGGYTF
TGTGCCAGCAGTGCCCCAGGGGGGGGCTACACCTTC
>TRBV5-1|TRBD1|TRBJ2-7|NA|15
CASSAEGTGVSEQYF
TGCGCCAGCAGCGCCGAGGGGACAGGGGTTAGCGAGCAGTACTTC
>TRBV11-3|NA|TRBJ2-2|NA|14
CASSPGGFRGELFF
TGTGCCAGCAGCCCTGGAGGGTTCAGGGGGGAGCTGTTTTTT
>TRBV19|TRBD1|TRBJ2-3|NA|16
CASSSRTGRSIDTQYF
TGTGCCAGTAGTTCCAGGACAGGGAGATCGATAGATACGCAGTATTTT
>TRBV18|NA|TRBJ1-6|NA|15
CASSPEGGNNSPLHF
TGTGCCAGCTCCCCCGAGGGTGGCAATAATTCACCCCTCCACTTT
>TRBV7-7|NA|TRBJ2-3|NA|15
CASTAGISSTDTQYF
TGTGCCAGCACCGCCGGAATCTCTAGCACAGATACGCAGTATTTT
>TRBV10-3|NA|TRBJ1-2|NA|14
CAIKDGTMNYGYTF
TGTGCCATCAAGGACGGAACGATGAACTATGGCTACACCTTC
>TRBV12-3/TRBV12-4|NA|TRBJ1-2|NA|12
CASSLFGGPSTF
TGTGCCAGCAGTTTATTTGGGGGGCCCAGCACCTTC
>TRBV3-1/TRBV3-2|NA|TRBJ2-3|NA|15
CASSQTRTGTDTQYF
TGTGCCAGCAGCCAGACTAGAACGGGCACAGATACGCAGTATTTT
>TRBV7-2|NA|TRBJ2-7|NA|15
CASSYTPHDSYEQYF
TGTGCCAGCAGCTACACCCCACATGACAGCTACGAGCAGTACTTC
>TRBV19|NA|TRBJ2-1|NA|14
CAIGTSSSYNEQFF
TGTGCCATCGGGACTTCTAGCTCCTACAATGAGCAGTTCTTC
>TRBV10-3|TRBD2|TRBJ2-3|NA|11
CASRGADTQYF
TGTGCCTCTCGGGGGGCAGATACGCAGTATTTT
>TRBV4-2|NA|TRBJ1-4|NA|16
CASSQFDRSTNEKLFF
TGTGCCAGCAGCCAGTTCGACCGTTCAACTAATGAAAAACTGTTTTTT
>TRBV10-1|NA|TRBJ1-1|NA|14
CASSESGGRTEAFF
TGCGCCAGCAGTGAGTCCGGGGGGCGAACTGAAGCTTTCTTT
>TRBV28|NA|TRBJ1-1|NA|14
CASITPSRGTEAFF
TGTGCCAGCATTACTCCTTCTCGAGGGACTGAAGCTTTCTTT
>TRBV7-9|NA|TRBJ1-6|NA|14
CASSAPIYNSPLHF
TGTGCCAGCAGCGCCCCTATCTATAATTCACCCCTCCACTTT
>TRBV9|TRBD1|TRBJ1-1|NA|16
CASSVDLTGANTEAFF
TGTGCCAGCAGCGTAGATCTGACAGGGGCAAACACTGAAGCTTTCTTT
>TRBV3-1/TRBV3-2|NA|TRBJ2-7|NA|15
CASSQAGTSSYEQYF
TGTGCCAGCAGCCAAGCAGGGACGAGCTCCTACGAGCAGTACTTC
>TRBV2|NA|TRBJ1-5|NA|15
CASSRNQGGNQPQHF
TGTGCCAGCAGTCGGAACCAGGGCGGCAATCAGCCCCAGCATTTT
>TRBV28|NA|TRBJ2-1|NA|12
CASSSGQSEQFF
TGTGCCAGCAGTAGCGGACAGAGTGAGCAGTTCTTC
>TRBV10-1|NA|TRBJ2-6|NA|15
CASSDGGTGANVLTF
TGCGCCAGCAGTGATGGGGGTACTGGGGCCAACGTCCTGACTTTC
>TRBV6-2/TRBV6-3|NA|TRBJ1-5|NA|15
CASSYSNGIAEPQHF
TGTGCCAGCAGTTACTCGAACGGGATTGCGGAGCCCCAGCATTTT
>TRBV6-1|NA|TRBJ1-1|once|14
CASSEVIGETEAFF
TGTGCCAGCAGTGAAGTGATAGGGGAAACTGAAGCTTTCTTT
>TRBV28|NA|TRBJ1-2|NA|12
CASSFQVDGYTF
TGTGCCAGCAGTTTTCAGGTGGACGGCTACACCTTC
>TRBV6-1|NA|TRBJ2-7|NA|12
CASSIGFGEQYF
TGTGCCAGCAGCATAGGGTTCGGCGAGCAGTACTTC
>TRBV9|NA|TRBJ1-1|NA|14
CASSVGVQNTEAFF
TGTGCCAGCAGCGTAGGAGTTCAGAACACTGAAGCTTTCTTT
>TRBV27|TRBD1|TRBJ1-2|NA|16
CASSSAGTGLFYGYTF
TGTGCCAGCAGTAGCGCCGGGACAGGGTTGTTTTATGGCTACACCTTC
>TRBV28|TRBD1|TRBJ1-1|NA|14
CASSDRVWNTEAFF
TGTGCCAGCAGCGACAGGGTCTGGAACACTGAAGCTTTCTTT
>TRBV5-5|NA|TRBJ1-4|NA|13
CASSPPLKGSLFF
TGTGCCAGCAGCCCCCCACTTAAGGGTTCCCTGTTTTTT
>TRBV5-4|NA|TRBJ2-2|NA|15
CASSLYGVNTGELFF
TGTGCCAGCAGCTTATACGGGGTAAACACCGGGGAGCTGTTTTTT
>TRBV5-1|TRBD1|TRBJ1-1|NA|15
CASSRSPVQGSEAFF
TGCGCCAGCAGCCGCTCCCCGGTACAGGGGAGTGAAGCTTTCTTT
>TRBV3-1/TRBV3-2|TRBD1|TRBJ1-3|NA|14
CASSLGTAGNTIYF
TGTGCCAGCAGCCTTGGGACAGCTGGAAACACCATATATTTT
>TRBV11-3|NA|TRBJ2-1|NA|16
CASSLWPTSSYNEQFF
TGTGCCAGCAGCTTATGGCCTACGAGCTCCTACAATGAGCAGTTCTTC
>TRBV19|NA|TRBJ1-5|once|14
CASSIRVSNQPQHF
TGTGCCAGTAGTATTAGGGTGAGCAATCAGCCCCAGCATTTT
>TRBV28|TRBD1|TRBJ1-6|NA|14
CASSATGEASPLHF
TGTGCCAGCAGTGCTACAGGGGAGGCCTCACCCCTCCACTTT
>TRBV7-9|TRBD1|TRBJ2-7|NA|14
CASSDRGLSYEQYF
TGTGCCAGCAGTGACAGGGGGCTTTCCTACGAGCAGTACTTC
>TRBV6-5|NA|TRBJ2-1|NA|11
CASISSNEQFF
TGTGCCAGCATCAGTTCCAATGAGCAGTTCTTC
>TRBV11-2|NA|TRBJ2-5|NA|15
CASSLVRTSQETQYF
TGTGCCAGCAGCTTAGTTCGGACGTCCCAAGAGACCCAGTACTTC
>TRBV19|NA|TRBJ1-2|once|15
CASSIDQGGYYGYTF
TGTGCCAGTAGTATAGACCAGGGTGGGTACTATGGCTACACCTTC
>TRBV19|NA|TRBJ1-2|NA|16
CASSIQVYRPEDGYTF
TGTGCCAGTAGTATCCAGGTATATCGACCTGAGGATGGCTACACCTTC
>TRBV7-3|NA|TRBJ1-1|once|14
CASSLGGGGTEAFF
TGTGCCAGCAGCTTAGGAGGGGGAGGCACTGAAGCTTTCTTT
>TRBV10-3|TRBD1|TRBJ1-6|NA|15
CAIRADRGDNSPLHF
TGTGCCATCAGGGCAGACAGGGGAGATAATTCACCCCTCCACTTT
>TRBV4-3|NA|TRBJ2-7|NA|15
CASSQSSRESYEQYF
TGCGCCAGCAGCCAATCGTCCAGGGAATCCTACGAGCAGTACTTC
>TRBV27|TRBD2|TRBJ2-2|NA|20
CASSLVQVGLAGINTGELFF
TGTGCCAGCAGTTTAGTTCAGGTGGGACTAGCGGGGATCAACACCGGGGAGCTGTTTTTT
>TRBV10-3|NA|TRBJ2-7|NA|13
CAISDLDSSEQYF
TGTGCCATCAGTGACCTTGACAGCTCCGAGCAGTACTTC
>TRBV7-8|NA|TRBJ1-1|NA|13
CASSLVQGREAFF
TGTGCCAGCAGCTTAGTCCAGGGGCGCGAAGCTTTCTTT
>TRBV6-1|NA|TRBJ2-7|NA|13
CASSERDNNEQYF
TGTGCCAGCAGTGAGCGGGACAACAACGAGCAGTACTTC
>TRBV3-1/TRBV3-2|NA|TRBJ1-2|NA|15
CASSQEPPTGSGYTF
TGTGCCAGCAGCCAAGAACCTCCGACGGGTAGTGGCTACACCTTC